Presented here are 14 T cell receptor beta chains from one specimen sequenced in a study of shared clonotypes between healthy human individuals. Sequencing was performed with immunoSEQ multiplex PCR; in TCRdb, only in-frame clones are kept and a portion is missing. The sample yields some 2.1 million clones, about 95% seen once. Naive CD8 cells comprised CD45RO-negative, CCR7-positively selected cells, excluding terminally differentiated effector memory CD45RA+ cells. Sequencing used naive CD8+ T cells sorted from blood. Receptors originate from a man between 18 and 35 years old in good health.

The chain is built from TRBV7-2 and TRBJ1-5, with D unresolved. Germline values: CDR1 SGHTA, CDR2 FQGNSA. There are 14 residues in the CDR3. With 5 bases removed from V and 0 bases from J, the gap between germline ends came to 8 bases. The CDR3 protein is CASSEQYSNQPQHF. DNA for the CDR3: TGTGCCAGCAGCGAGCAGTATAGCAATCAGCCCCAGCATTTT.

This chain connects TRBV7-9 to TRBJ2-7, with TRBD1 as a possible D gene (6 bases). Germline CDR1 and CDR2: SEHNR and FQNEAQ (reference sequence). This CDR3 region has 13 residues. The V end lost 8 bases, the J end lost 7 bases, and 18 bases lay between the germline ends. The CDR3 DNA sequence: TGTGCCAGCGGGGCTAGGACAGTGGGGGAGCAGTACTTC. Residues: CASGARTVGEQYF. The variable domain in full, with the rest retrieved from reference TRBV7-9 and TRBJ2-7, is DTGVSQNPRHKITKRGQNVTFRCDPISEHNRLYWYRQTLGQGPEFLTYFQNEAQLEKSRLLSDRFSAERPKGSFSTLEIQRTEQGDSAMYLCASGARTVGEQYFGPGTRLTVT.

The genes are TRBV28 and TRBJ1-5; possible D gene TRBD1, 5 bases. Germline CDR1 reads MDHEN; CDR2 reads SYDVKM. Trimming removed 8 bases at V and 3 bases at J, with 14 bases between. The CDR3 has 14 residues. Here the CDR3 reads CASESTGLNQPQHF. Here the CDR3 DNA reads TGTGCCAGCGAGTCTACAGGACTCAATCAGCCCCAGCATTTT.

The genes are TRBV5-1 and TRBJ2-2, with D unresolved. Germline values: CDR1 SGHRS, CDR2 YFSETQ. The CDR3 runs 14 residues. Trimming took 3 bases from V and 6 from J, leaving 12 bases between them. CDR3 residues: CASSSRVGAGELFF. CDR3 sequence (DNA): TGCGCCAGCAGCTCCCGAGTGGGTGCCGGGGAGCTGTTTTTT.

The V gene is TRBV7-9, the J gene TRBJ2-3; possible D gene TRBD1, 6 bases. The CDR3 is 16 residues long. The V end was cut by 3 bases, the J end by 2 bases, with 15 bases between. CDR1 SEHNR and CDR2 FQNEAQ come from the germline V gene (reference sequence). The CDR3 here is CASSFQQGGNTDTQYF. In DNA form, the CDR3 reads TGTGCCAGCAGCTTCCAACAGGGCGGTAACACAGATACGCAGTATTTT.

This clone was detected only a few times. The chain combines TRBV30 with TRBJ1-2; 7 positions agree with TRBD1. Per the germline V gene, CDR1 is GTSNPN and CDR2 is SVGIG (reference sequence). The J segment lost 6 bases and the V segment lost 5 bases, leaving 6 bases of the junction unmatched. The CDR3 consists of 12 residues. The CDR3 DNA reads as TGTGCCTGGGAGACAGGGTGGAATGGCTACACCTTC. Residues: CAWETGWNGYTF. Looking up the rest from reference TRBV30 and TRBJ1-2 gives the full variable domain: SQTIHQWPATLVQPVGSPLSLECTVEGTSNPNLYWYRQAAGRGLQLLFYSVGIGQISSEVPQNLSASRPQDRQFILSSKKLLLSDSGFYLCAWETGWNGYTFGSGTRLTVV.

V gene TRBV6-5 combines with J gene TRBJ2-5, with D perhaps TRBD1 (5 bases). The V gene's germline CDR1 is MNHEY and CDR2 SVGAGI. Deletions cut 5 bases from V and 0 bases from J, with 13 bases between. The CDR3 is 15 amino acids. The CDR3 DNA is TGTGCCAGCAGTCCTGGACATTTGAACCAAGAGACCCAGTACTTC. Protein product: CASSPGHLNQETQYF.

V and J are TRBV27 and TRBJ1-5; D might be TRBD1 (6 bases). The V end was cut by 6 bases, the J end by 8 bases, with 17 bases between. Germline V gives CDR1 MNHEY, CDR2 SMNVEV (reference sequence). The CDR3 extends over 14 amino acids. The CDR3 region has the DNA TGTGCCAGCAGACAGGGTTCGGTCGTTGAGCCCCAGCATTTT. This encodes CASRQGSVVEPQHF.

The chain links TRBV5-1 to TRBJ2-3; the D gene is possibly TRBD1 (6 bases). Trimming cost V 0 bases and J 2 bases, with 10 bases left between them. From germline, CDR1 is SGHRS and CDR2 YFSETQ. The length of the CDR3 is 15 residues. The chain's CDR3 is CASSLEGHHTDTQYF. The CDR3 coding sequence is TGCGCCAGCAGCTTGGAGGGACACCACACAGATACGCAGTATTTT.

In this sample, this clone turned up a few times. At one end, the junction sequence differs from germline, possibly due to a read error. The V gene is TRBV6-7, the J gene TRBJ1-6; D possibly corresponds to TRBD1 (5 bases). TRBV6-7 is classed as an ORF, of uncertain function. The CDR3 covers 10 residues. In DNA form, the CDR3 reads TGTGCCATCTACCGGACTCTAGGGGCCTTT. Protein: CAIYRTLGAF.

The V gene is TRBV4-1, the J gene TRBJ2-1, with D maybe TRBD1 (8 bases). The CDR3 runs to 16 residues. Trimming took 6 bases from V and 2 from J, leaving 17 bases between them. CDR1 is MGHRA, CDR2 YSYEKL, per germline. CDR3 sequence (DNA): TGCGCCAGCAGGCCACAGGGGGGGGAAGCCTACAATGAGCAGTTCTTC. Encoded protein: CASRPQGGEAYNEQFF.

The CDR3 is CASSLASGGFYEQYF. The CDR3 bases are TGTGCCAGCAGCTTAGCGAGTGGTGGCTTCTACGAGCAGTACTTC. The rearrangement links TRBV7-9 to TRBJ2-7; no firm D call. The CDR3 sequence is 15 residues long. V gave up 0 bases and J gave up 3 bases, with 12 bases separating them. Germline V gene sequence: CDR1 SEHNR, CDR2 FQNEAQ (reference sequence).

The gene calls are TRBV10-2 and TRBJ2-7, with TRBD1 identical over 9 bases. J lost 4 bases, V lost 4 bases, and 5 bases had no gene match. The CDR3 has 14 amino acids. Germline V gene lookup returns CDR1 WSHSY and CDR2 SAAADI. The CDR3 region is CASSVRQGVYEQYF. CDR3 bases: TGCGCCAGCAGTGTCCGACAGGGGGTTTACGAGCAGTACTTC.

The chain employs TRBV4-3 and TRBJ1-1, with a weak D call TRBD1 (6 bases). Germline CDR1 LGHNA, CDR2 YSLEER. V lost 3 bases and J 2 bases, leaving 19 bases between the germline ends. The CDR3 sequence is 17 residues long. CDR3 DNA sequence: TGCGCCAGCAGCCAGCGGAGTGGGACACTGGTTAACACTGAAGCTTTCTTT. Amino acid sequence: CASSQRSGTLVNTEAFF.